This T cell receptor (beta chain) was obtained from a study of blood T cells in healthy people across ages. This CDR3 region has 16 residues. The V gene end was trimmed by 7 bases and the J gene end by 5 bases; junction bases not matched to a gene: 12. The germline gives CDR1 MNHEY, CDR2 SVGEGT. Primed by a sample-barcoded 5' primer and a J-beta primer mix, a second PCR proceeded for roughly 6 to 12 cycles. Each CDR3 protein gets one entry after TCRdb re-called the 5' RACE reads with MiXCR. Of 1.6 million or so distinct CDR3 sequences listed, about 31% are singletons. This clonotype has just a few counts.

Sequencing used blood. This sequence joins TRBV6-2 or TRBV6-3 and TRBJ2-3; 10 bases map to TRBD2. The clonotype originates from a woman aged 25 to 39 in good health. CDR3 sequence: CASKKRGGRLEDTQYF. The DNA for the CDR3 is TGTGCCAGCAAGAAGCGGGGGGGCCGTTTGGAAGATACGCAGTATTTT.